This T cell receptor beta chain was sequenced during a study of T cells in Graves' hyperthyroidism and ophthalmopathy. Amplified TCR beta CDR3 regions came from RNA transcripts. In the first-round RT-PCR of the TCR CDR3, the HTBI primer set was used. From the multiplex PCR reads, TCRdb called clonotypes with MiXCR, one entry per CDR3 protein. The profile covers about 370,000 distinct CDR3 sequences, with 15% appearing a single time and roughly 19% taken by the ten largest. Findings and caveats of the study: The majority of expanded thyroid clonotypes above 0.001 also appeared in blood.

In its sample, this clonotype was seen a few times. Antigen specificity is unknown. The germline V gene encodes CDR1 LGHDT and CDR2 YNNKEL (reference sequence). The length of the CDR3 is 15 residues. Trimming took 5 bases from V and 4 from J; bases not matched to a gene: 7. The clonotype originates from a woman aged 55-70 years with Graves' ophthalmopathy. The chain couples TRBV3-1 to TRBJ1-1; 10 nucleotides match TRBD1. Material: blood. CDR3 in amino acids: CASSDRQGAVTEAFF. Written as DNA, the CDR3 is TGTGCCAGCAGCGACCGACAGGGGGCGGTCACTGAAGCTTTCTTT.